The rows below give T cell receptor beta chains drawn from one sample of a study of cytomegalovirus exposure and HLA in healthy donors. TCRdb's copy holds only in-frame clones and misses some; the assay was immunoSEQ multiplex PCR. The data hold around 170,000 clones, with around four fifths observed a single time. The sequencing input was PBMCs. These receptors were obtained from a woman between 45 and 65 years old in good health and CMV-seropositive. The CDR3 runs from the conserved cysteine through the conserved F or W. The D gene is left open where the match is weak. Clone size, where shown, is once, few, many, or a class for clones that have expanded.

V	size	D	J	DNA	CDR3
TRBV4-3	-	TRBD1	TRBJ2-7	TGCGCCAGCAGCCTTGGACAGGGCTACGAGCAGTACTTC	CASSLGQGYEQYF
TRBV28	-	TRBD1	TRBJ2-3	TGTGCCAGCAGTTTGGGGACAGAGACAGATACGCAGTATTTT	CASSLGTETDTQYF
TRBV27	-	TRBD2	TRBJ2-5	TGTGCCAGCAGTCGGGGACTAGCGGGGGGAGGGACCCAGTACTTC	CASSRGLAGGGTQYF
TRBV2	-	TRBD2	TRBJ2-1	TGTGCCAGCGGGCGGGGGGGAGATGAGCAGTTCTTC	CASGRGGDEQFF
TRBV7-6	-	-	TRBJ1-1	TGTGCCAGCAGCTCAGGATTGAACACTGAAGCTTTCTTT	CASSSGLNTEAFF
TRBV11-1	-	TRBD1	TRBJ2-7	TGTGCCAGCAGCTTGGGAACAGGGGCGTACGAGCAGTACTTC	CASSLGTGAYEQYF
TRBV30	once	-	TRBJ1-1	TGTGCCTCAGATCTACAGGGTAACACTGAAGCTTTCTTT	CASDLQGNTEAFF
TRBV6-1	-	TRBD2	TRBJ2-2	TGTGCCAGCAGTCGGGACTATGAGGCCGGGGAGCTGTTTTTT	CASSRDYEAGELFF
TRBV4-3	-	-	TRBJ2-7	TGCGCCAGCAGCCCTTACATCACCTACGAGCAGTACTTC	CASSPYITYEQYF
TRBV5-5	-	-	TRBJ2-7	TGTGCCAGCAGCATGCGGGTGGGGCAGGGGCTTTCCTACGAGCAGTACTTC	CASSMRVGQGLSYEQYF
TRBV6-1	-	TRBD2	TRBJ2-1	TGTGCCAGCAGTGAAGCCGGGAGGGACTACAATGAGCAGTTCTTC	CASSEAGRDYNEQFF
TRBV6-6	-	TRBD2	TRBJ2-3	TGTGCCAGCAGTACCCCTGCGGGGGGGGCAGATACGCAGTATTTT	CASSTPAGGADTQYF
TRBV5-1	-	-	TRBJ2-1	TGCGCCAGCAGCACCCGCGGCTACAATGAGCAGTTCTTC	CASSTRGYNEQFF
TRBV5-1	few	TRBD1	TRBJ1-1	TGCGCCAGCAGCCAGACAGGGGACCTGAACACTGAAGCTTTCTTT	CASSQTGDLNTEAFF
TRBV15	-	TRBD2	TRBJ2-5	TGTGCCACCGCTAGCGGGGGGGCTCGGGAGACCCAGTACTTC	CATASGGARETQYF
TRBV15	-	TRBD1	TRBJ1-5	TGTGCCACCAGCAGCAGACAGGGGAAGGATCAGCCCCAGCATTTT	CATSSRQGKDQPQHF
TRBV6-5	-	TRBD1	TRBJ1-2	TGTGCCAGCAGTGCGATGGGACAGGGAAGAAATGGCTACACCTTC	CASSAMGQGRNGYTF
TRBV9	-	-	TRBJ2-3	TGTGCCAGCAGCCTTTACGGGTCCCCGGGGGGCACAGATACGCAGTATTTT	CASSLYGSPGGTDTQYF
TRBV5-1	-	TRBD2	TRBJ2-7	TGCGCCAGCAGCCTAACTAGCGGGGGGGCCTACGAGCAGTACTTC	CASSLTSGGAYEQYF
TRBV4-1	once	-	TRBJ2-7	TGCGCCAGCAGCCCGGTGAGGGACTTAGTCTACGAGCAGTACTTC	CASSPVRDLVYEQYF
TRBV28	-	TRBD1	TRBJ1-6	TGTGCCAGCAGTTTATTTACAGGGGATTCACCCCTCCACTTT	CASSLFTGDSPLHF
TRBV28	-	-	TRBJ2-7	TGTGCCAGCAGAGCTTACTACGAGCAGTACTTC	CASRAYYEQYF
TRBV18	-	TRBD2	TRBJ2-3	TGTGCCAGCTCCCTACCGCTAGCGGGGGGCGCAGATACGCAGTATTTT	CASSLPLAGGADTQYF
TRBV5-1	-	-	TRBJ1-4	TGCGCCAGCCGCGTCGAGGGAAGCGAAAAACTGTTTTTT	CASRVEGSEKLFF
TRBV5-6	-	-	TRBJ2-5	TGTGCCAGCAGCTTGGGGGGGCGAGAGACCCAGTACTTC	CASSLGGRETQYF
TRBV19	-	TRBD1	TRBJ2-1	TGTGCCAGTAGTCCTATAGGTTCCGGGACAGCATACAATGAGCAGTTCTTC	CASSPIGSGTAYNEQFF
TRBV21-1	-	-	TRBJ2-3	TGTGCCAGCAGCAAAGTGGGACTAGCGGGGGCCAACACAGATACGCAGTATTTT	CASSKVGLAGANTDTQYF
TRBV7-7	-	TRBD2	TRBJ2-7	TGTGCTAGCAGCTTAGAGCGGGGGCGGGAGCAGTACTTC	CASSLERGREQYF
TRBV2	-	TRBD2	TRBJ2-3	TGTGCCAGCAGGGACCCCTCCGGCGGGGGGGCCACAGATACGCAGTATTTT	CASRDPSGGGATDTQYF
TRBV6-6	once	TRBD1	TRBJ2-7	TGTGCCAGCAGAATCAGGGCAGGGGGCTACTACGAGCAGTACTTC	CASRIRAGGYYEQYF
TRBV5-6	-	-	TRBJ2-7	TGTGCCAGCAGCTTGCCCGGACGAGGGTCGGGTGAGCAGTACTTC	CASSLPGRGSGEQYF
TRBV10-3	-	TRBD2	TRBJ2-4	TGTGCCGTATCCTCTAGCGGGAACATTCAGTACTTC	CAVSSSGNIQYF
TRBV11-2	-	-	TRBJ2-7	TGTGCCAGCAGCCAGGAGCCCGGGAGTCGGAAGCACTTC	CASSQEPGSRKHF
TRBV25-1	once	-	TRBJ2-7	TGTGCCAGTCAGGATATCTCCTACGAGCAGTACTTC	CASQDISYEQYF
TRBV6-5	-	-	TRBJ1-1	TGTGCCAGCAGCCTAGGGGGGGCGAACACTGAAGCTTTCTTT	CASSLGGANTEAFF
TRBV6-1	-	TRBD2	TRBJ2-7	TGTGCCAGCAGAGGGACTAGCGGGGGCTACGAGCAGTACTTC	CASRGTSGGYEQYF
TRBV4-1	-	TRBD1	TRBJ2-1	TGCGCCAGCACCCCGGGACAGTCCAATGAGCAGTTCTTC	CASTPGQSNEQFF
TRBV4-3	few	-	TRBJ2-1	TGCGCCAGCAGCCAAGGGGGAGGCCTCTACAATGAGCAGTTCTTC	CASSQGGGLYNEQFF
TRBV9	-	TRBD1	TRBJ1-2	TGTGCCAGCAGCGCCGAACAGGGGCGCTATGGCTACACCTTC	CASSAEQGRYGYTF
TRBV4-1	-	-	TRBJ2-3	TGCGCCAGCAGCCGGCCTACAGATACGCAGTATTTT	CASSRPTDTQYF
TRBV9	-	-	TRBJ2-1	TGTGCCAGCAGCCCCAACACCAACAATGAGCAGTTCTTC	CASSPNTNNEQFF
TRBV5-1	-	-	TRBJ1-4	TGCGCCAGCAGCTTGGGAGGACAAAATGAAAAACTGTTTTTT	CASSLGGQNEKLFF
TRBV6-1	-	TRBD1	TRBJ1-2	TGTGCCAGCAGTGGGGGACAGGGGGGTAACTATGGCTACACCTTC	CASSGGQGGNYGYTF
TRBV7-3	-	-	TRBJ2-3	TGTGCCAGCAGCTCGGGCAGGGGCGGAACAGATACGCAGTATTTT	CASSSGRGGTDTQYF